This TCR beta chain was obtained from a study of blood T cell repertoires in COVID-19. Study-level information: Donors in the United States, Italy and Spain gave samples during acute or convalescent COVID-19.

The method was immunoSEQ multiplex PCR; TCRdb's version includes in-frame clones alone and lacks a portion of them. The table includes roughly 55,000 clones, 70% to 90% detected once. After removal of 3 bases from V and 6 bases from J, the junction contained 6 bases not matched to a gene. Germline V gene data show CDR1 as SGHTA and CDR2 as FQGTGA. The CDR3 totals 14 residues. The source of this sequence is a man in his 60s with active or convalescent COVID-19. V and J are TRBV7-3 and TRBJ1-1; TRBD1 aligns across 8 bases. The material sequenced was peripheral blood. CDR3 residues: CASSLTGAAPEAFF. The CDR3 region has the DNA TGTGCCAGCAGCTTGACAGGGGCTGCCCCTGAAGCTTTCTTT.